A selection of T cell receptor beta chains follows, all from one sample in a study of blood T cell repertoires in COVID-19. TCRdb's table, derived via immunoSEQ multiplex PCR, lists solely in-frame clones and lacks some. There are approximately 140,000 clones in the sample; about 86% occur only once, and around 2.5% lies in the top ten. The sample consisted of PBMCs or T cells enriched from blood (not recorded which). The source is a woman in her fifties or sixties who had recovered from COVID-19. The CDR3 runs from the conserved cysteine through the conserved F or W. Fields, in order: D gene, J gene, V gene, CDR3 protein, CDR3 DNA. D genes are given only for firm matches.

d_call: TRBD2
j_call: TRBJ2-7
v_call: TRBV27
cdr3_aa: CASSLSSGSSYEQYF
cdr3_nt: TGTGCCAGCAGTTTATCGAGCGGGAGCTCCTACGAGCAGTACTTC

d_call: TRBD2
j_call: TRBJ2-7
v_call: TRBV7-8
cdr3_aa: CASSLRKGLAGYEQYF
cdr3_nt: TGTGCCAGCAGCTTAAGGAAGGGGCTAGCGGGTTACGAGCAGTACTTC

d_call: TRBD2
j_call: TRBJ2-3
v_call: TRBV19
cdr3_aa: CASSIRSGGRVDTQYF
cdr3_nt: TGTGCCAGTAGTATTAGGTCGGGGGGGCGAGTAGATACGCAGTATTTT

d_call: TRBD1
j_call: TRBJ1-2
v_call: TRBV5-1
cdr3_aa: CASSLGNRGLNYGYTF
cdr3_nt: TGCGCCAGCAGCTTGGGAAACAGGGGCCTAAACTATGGCTACACCTTC

d_call: TRBD1
j_call: TRBJ2-7
v_call: TRBV5-6
cdr3_aa: CASRKTGGNYEQYF
cdr3_nt: TGTGCCAGCAGGAAAACAGGGGGCAATTACGAGCAGTACTTC

d_call: -
j_call: TRBJ2-7
v_call: TRBV13
cdr3_aa: CASSLIPGLSYEQYF
cdr3_nt: TGTGCCAGCAGCTTAATCCCGGGACTCTCCTACGAGCAGTACTTC

d_call: TRBD1
j_call: TRBJ2-7
v_call: TRBV4-3
cdr3_aa: CASSPKGDRPYEQYF
cdr3_nt: TGCGCCAGCAGCCCCAAGGGGGACAGACCCTACGAGCAGTACTTC

d_call: -
j_call: TRBJ2-1
v_call: TRBV2
cdr3_aa: CASHFPGQGMGNEQFF
cdr3_nt: TGTGCCAGCCACTTCCCGGGCCAGGGGATGGGTAATGAGCAGTTCTTC

d_call: TRBD1
j_call: TRBJ1-4
v_call: TRBV19
cdr3_aa: CASSTGTVGNEKLFF
cdr3_nt: TGTGCCAGTAGTACGGGGACAGTGGGTAATGAAAAACTGTTTTTT

d_call: TRBD2
j_call: TRBJ2-3
v_call: TRBV4-3
cdr3_aa: CASSQETSASTDTQYF
cdr3_nt: TGCGCCAGCAGCCAAGAGACTAGCGCGAGCACAGATACGCAGTATTTT

d_call: -
j_call: TRBJ2-7
v_call: TRBV5-6
cdr3_aa: CASSPGVSYEQYF
cdr3_nt: TGTGCCAGCAGCCCGGGGGTGTCCTACGAGCAGTACTTC

d_call: -
j_call: TRBJ1-2
v_call: TRBV6-5
cdr3_aa: CASSSTRSRDYGYTF
cdr3_nt: TGTGCCAGCAGTTCCACTAGGTCACGAGATTATGGCTACACCTTC

d_call: -
j_call: TRBJ1-2
v_call: TRBV19
cdr3_aa: CASSIASDSGGYTF
cdr3_nt: TGTGCCAGTAGTATAGCGAGCGACAGTGGGGGCTACACCTTC

d_call: -
j_call: TRBJ1-6
v_call: TRBV4-3
cdr3_aa: CASSQDWAVNSPLHF
cdr3_nt: TGCGCCAGCAGCCAAGATTGGGCCGTTAATTCACCCCTCCACTTT

d_call: -
j_call: TRBJ2-3
v_call: TRBV5-5
cdr3_aa: CASSFWEDTQYF
cdr3_nt: TGTGCCAGCAGCTTTTGGGAGGATACGCAGTATTTT

d_call: -
j_call: TRBJ2-3
v_call: TRBV10-1
cdr3_aa: CASSGWGRGADTQYF
cdr3_nt: TGCGCCAGCAGTGGCTGGGGCAGGGGAGCAGATACGCAGTATTTT